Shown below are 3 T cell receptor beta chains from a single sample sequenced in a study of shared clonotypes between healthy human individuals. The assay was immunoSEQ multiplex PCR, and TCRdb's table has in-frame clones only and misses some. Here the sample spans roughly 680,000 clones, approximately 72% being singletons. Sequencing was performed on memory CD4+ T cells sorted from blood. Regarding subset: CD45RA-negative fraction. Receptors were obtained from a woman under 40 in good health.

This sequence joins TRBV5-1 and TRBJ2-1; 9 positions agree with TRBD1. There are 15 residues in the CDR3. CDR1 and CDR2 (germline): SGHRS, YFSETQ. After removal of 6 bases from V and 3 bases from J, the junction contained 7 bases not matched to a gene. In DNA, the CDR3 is TGCGCCAGCACCCCGGGACAGGGAGGCTACAATGAGCAGTTCTTC. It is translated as CASTPGQGGYNEQFF.

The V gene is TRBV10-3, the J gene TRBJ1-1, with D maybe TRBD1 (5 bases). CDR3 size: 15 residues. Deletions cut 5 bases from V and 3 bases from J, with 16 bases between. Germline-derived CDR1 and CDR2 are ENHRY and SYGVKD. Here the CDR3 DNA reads TGTGCCATCAGTAAACAGACAGCCTCTGACACTGAAGCTTTCTTT. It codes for CAISKQTASDTEAFF.

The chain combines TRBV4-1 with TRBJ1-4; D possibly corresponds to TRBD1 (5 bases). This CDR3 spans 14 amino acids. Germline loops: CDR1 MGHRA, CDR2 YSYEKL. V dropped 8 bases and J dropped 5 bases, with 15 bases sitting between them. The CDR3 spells CASGVGGWNEKLFF. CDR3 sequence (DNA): TGCGCCAGCGGGGTTGGGGGGTGGAATGAAAAACTGTTTTTT.